These 22 T cell receptor beta chains were sequenced from one sample in a study of cytomegalovirus exposure and HLA in healthy donors. PCR primers comprised 60 Vbeta and 13 Jbeta primers. Assay: immunoSEQ multiplex PCR; the TCRdb copy retains only in-frame clones and omits some. The record lists 140,000 or so clones, of which the ten most abundant hold 0.75% to 1%. What was sequenced was PBMCs. These receptors were taken from a male donor in good health and CMV-seronegative.

J is TRBJ2-7 and V is TRBV13; no reliable D call. V was pared by 0 bases and J by 5 bases, with 11 bases between. CDR3 length: 14 amino acids. Germline values: CDR1 PRHDT, CDR2 FYEKMQ (reference sequence). The CDR3 sequence is CASSLGPRYDEQYF. CDR3 coding DNA: TGTGCCAGCAGCTTAGGCCCCAGGTATGACGAGCAGTACTTC.

This rearrangement joins TRBV4-1 to TRBJ2-2; D may be TRBD1 (5 bases). Per the germline V gene, CDR1 is MGHRA and CDR2 is YSYEKL. The CDR3 totals 15 residues. The V end was cut by 0 bases, the J end by 7 bases, with 12 bases between. As DNA, the CDR3 is TGCGCCAGCAGCCAAGATATTAAAGGGGTCGGGGAGCTGTTTTTT. Translated: CASSQDIKGVGELFF.

The chain combines TRBV6-5 with TRBJ1-3, with TRBD1 as a possible D gene (6 bases). With 0 bases removed from V and 0 bases from J, the gap between germline ends came to 9 bases. Germline-derived CDR1 and CDR2 are MNHEY and SVGAGI. The CDR3 runs to 16 residues. Here the CDR3 DNA reads TGTGCCAGCAGTTACTCCACAGGGCGCTCTGGAAACACCATATATTTT. Amino acids: CASSYSTGRSGNTIYF.

The chain couples TRBV19 to TRBJ1-1, with a weak D call TRBD1 (5 bases). The germline CDR1 and CDR2 sequences are LNHDA and SQIVND (reference sequence). Trimming removed 1 base at V and 7 bases at J, with 10 bases between. The CDR3 length is 13 residues. The CDR3 loop is CASSIGRQLEAFF. CDR3 nucleotide sequence: TGTGCCAGTAGTATAGGGAGACAGCTTGAAGCTTTCTTT.

The J gene is TRBJ2-1, the V gene TRBV19; a weak D match, TRBD1 (6 bases). This CDR3 has 14 amino acids. The V gene's germline CDR1 is LNHDA and CDR2 SQIVND (reference sequence). V lost 5 bases to trimming and J lost 9 bases, with 17 bases between them. The CDR3 DNA reads TGTGCCAGTAGTGCGGCGACAGGAAACGGTGAGCAGTTCTTC. Its translation: CASSAATGNGEQFF.

The J gene is TRBJ2-2, the V gene TRBV9; 13 positions agree with TRBD2. CDR3 length equals 19 residues. The V and J ends lost 0 bases and 6 bases, in that order; junction bases with no gene match: 11. CDR1 is SGDLS, CDR2 YYNGEE, per germline. The CDR3 DNA reads TGTGCCAGCAGCGTAGCGGCGGGGGGACTAGCGGGGTCCCCCGGGGAGCTGTTTTTT. Its translation is CASSVAAGGLAGSPGELFF.

The chain is built from TRBV6-1 and TRBJ2-3; the match to TRBD2 covers 7 bases. Trimming cost V 3 bases and J 4 bases; bases outside gene matches: 7. Germline CDR1 is MNHNS and CDR2 is SASEGT. This CDR3 spans 15 amino acids. The CDR3 here is CASSDRRESPDTQYF. CDR3 nucleotide sequence: TGTGCCAGCAGTGATCGGCGGGAGTCCCCAGATACGCAGTATTTT.

The V call is TRBV30, the J call TRBJ1-4, with 8 bases matching TRBD1. V trimming: 1 base; J trimming: 5 bases; junction bases outside the gene matches: 3. The CDR3 spans 14 residues. The germline V gene encodes CDR1 GTSNPN and CDR2 SVGIG (reference sequence). CDR3 amino acids: CAWSETGANEKLFF. The CDR3 DNA is TGTGCCTGGAGTGAGACAGGGGCGAATGAAAAACTGTTTTTT.

The chain is built from TRBV6-5 and TRBJ1-1; weak D call: TRBD1 (6 bases). The germline V gene has CDR1 MNHEY and CDR2 SVGAGI. This CDR3 is built from 14 residues. Between the trimmed V and J ends, which lost 2 bases and 1 base, there was a span of 8 bases. CDR3 protein: CASSYRGGNTEAFF. CDR3 DNA: TGTGCCAGCAGTTACAGGGGGGGGAACACTGAAGCTTTCTTT.

This chain uses TRBV28 with TRBJ2-5; unclear D gene. Trimming shortened V by 3 bases and J by 2 bases, and 7 bases separated the two germline ends. CDR1 and CDR2 from the germline V gene are MDHEN and SYDVKM. This CDR3 comprises 13 residues. The CDR3 protein is CASSFPPQETQYF. DNA of the CDR3: TGTGCCAGCAGTTTCCCTCCTCAAGAGACCCAGTACTTC.

This rearrangement joins TRBV11-2 to TRBJ1-1; D is unresolved. Trimming shortened V by 1 base and J by 5 bases, and 8 bases separated the two germline ends. In germline, CDR1 is SGHAT, CDR2 FQNNGV. The CDR3 has 13 amino acids. The CDR3 DNA is TGTGCCAGCAGCTTAGCGGAGAGGACTGAAGCTTTCTTT. Protein sequence: CASSLAERTEAFF.

The rearrangement links TRBV5-5 to TRBJ2-5; no firm D call. The J call is in doubt because the DNA end fits TRBJ2-7 better. The V gene's germline CDR1 is SGHKS and CDR2 YYEKEE (reference sequence). The CDR3 is 15 residues long. CDR3 in amino acids: CASSLTAKNFYEQYF. DNA of the CDR3: TGTGCCAGCAGCTTGACTGCCAAAAACTTCTACGAGCAGTACTTC.

CDR3 region: CASSYGRAIGELFF. The DNA of the CDR3 is TGTGCCAGCAGTTACGGGAGAGCGATCGGGGAGCTGTTTTTT. The chain carries TRBV6-5 and TRBJ2-2; the D gene is possibly TRBD2 (5 bases). The length of the CDR3 is 14 residues. Germline V lookup: CDR1 MNHEY, CDR2 SVGAGI. Trimming pared 2 bases from V and 7 bases from J, leaving 11 bases between.

This rearrangement joins TRBV4-1 to TRBJ2-7; 9 bases line up with TRBD1. The length of the CDR3 is 17 residues. Trimming cost V 4 bases and J 0 bases; bases outside gene matches: 10. The germline gives CDR1 MGHRA, CDR2 YSYEKL. The CDR3 sequence: CASSLFTGTGHSYEQYF. The DNA of the CDR3 is TGCGCCAGCAGCCTATTCACCGGGACAGGGCACTCCTACGAGCAGTACTTC.

The chain combines TRBV11-3 with TRBJ2-1; D gene unclear. V lost 3 bases and J lost 6, with 9 bases in between. Per germline, CDR1 SGHNT and CDR2 YENEEA. The CDR3 is 13 residues long. This chain's CDR3 is CASSFIFPNEQFF. The DNA of the CDR3 is TGTGCCAGCAGCTTTATTTTTCCCAATGAGCAGTTCTTC.

V is TRBV25-1 and J is TRBJ2-2, with D maybe TRBD1 (5 bases). Germline lookup yields CDR1 MGHDK and CDR2 SYGVNS. Trimming shortened V by 4 bases and J by 5 bases, and 11 bases separated the two germline ends. CDR3 length: 14 amino acids. The CDR3 sequence: CASSGDRRTGELFF. The CDR3 region has the DNA TGTGCCAGCAGTGGTGACAGACGTACCGGGGAGCTGTTTTTT.

The DNA of the CDR3 is TGTGCCAGTAGAGCGCAGGGGGTGAGGTGGGACATTCAGTACTTC. This gives the protein CASRAQGVRWDIQYF. V usage is TRBV19 and J usage is TRBJ2-4; 7 nucleotides align to TRBD1. Per germline, CDR1 LNHDA and CDR2 SQIVND (reference sequence). The V gene end was trimmed by 6 bases and the J gene end by 8 bases; junction bases not matched to a gene: 13. CDR3 length: 15 amino acids.

The J gene is TRBJ1-1, the V gene TRBV7-9, with no clear D. Looked up from germline, CDR1 is SEHNR and CDR2 is FQNEAQ (reference sequence). Deletions cut 5 bases from V and 0 bases from J, with 10 bases between. The CDR3 spans 14 residues. CDR3 residues: CASSRDIMNTEAFF. CDR3 DNA sequence: TGTGCCAGCAGCCGAGACATCATGAACACTGAAGCTTTCTTT.

V gene TRBV6-6 combines with J gene TRBJ1-1, with TRBD1 matching 7 bases. This CDR3 has 13 residues. Germline trimming cut 2 bases from V and 8 bases from J; bases unmatched to any gene: 5. Germline V gene sequence: CDR1 MNHNY, CDR2 SVGAGI (reference sequence). The CDR3 DNA sequence: TGTGCCAGCAGTTACAGGGGGCGCGAGGAAGCTTTCTTT. It translates to CASSYRGREEAFF.

The gene calls are TRBV15 and TRBJ1-1, with D maybe TRBD1 (6 bases). Germline V CDR1 and CDR2: LNHNV, YYDKDF (reference sequence). With 4 bases removed from V and 14 bases from J, the gap between germline ends came to 23 bases. The CDR3 totals 14 residues. Here the CDR3 DNA reads TGTGCCACCAGCATGGGAGGGGGAGAGTTTTCTATGTTCTTT. This encodes CATSMGGGEFSMFF.

The rearrangement uses TRBV30 and TRBJ1-1; 8 nucleotides match TRBD1. V shed 7 bases and J 1 base; nucleotides not matched to a gene: 8. The CDR3 runs 14 residues. Germline V lookup: CDR1 GTSNPN, CDR2 SVGIG (reference sequence). CDR3: CALSGGVGNTEAFF. The CDR3 DNA sequence: TGTGCCTTATCAGGGGGCGTCGGGAACACTGAAGCTTTCTTT.

The chain has TRBV5-8 and TRBJ1-1; D is unresolved. The CDR3 contains 14 residues. Germline V gene lookup returns CDR1 SGHTS and CDR2 YDEGEE. With 1 base removed from V and 5 bases from J, the gap between germline ends came to 12 bases. The CDR3 loop is CASSLSPRRTEAFF. CDR3 DNA: TGTGCCAGCAGCTTGTCCCCGCGGAGAACTGAAGCTTTCTTT.